A selection of T cell receptor beta chains follows, all from one sample in a study of cytomegalovirus exposure and HLA in healthy donors. Libraries were prepared by immunoSEQ multiplex PCR; TCRdb keeps only in-frame clonotypes and omits some of them. The table records more than 45,000 clones, about 88% of them present only once. What was sequenced was PBMCs. The receptors derive from a woman under 30 in good health and CMV-seronegative. Each CDR3 is given with its conserved first and last residue. Each record gives: CDR3 protein, CDR3 DNA, J gene, clone size, D gene, V gene. The D gene is left open where the match is weak. Size values are once, few and many counts, or a class for expanded clones, and some rows have none.

CASSLGQDNEQFF | TGTGCCAGCAGCTTAGGACAGGACAATGAGCAGTTCTTC | TRBJ2-1 | . | . | TRBV13
CASSVVGGSTDTQYF | TGTGCCAGCAGCGTAGTCGGGGGTAGCACAGATACGCAGTATTTT | TRBJ2-3 | once | . | TRBV9
CASARQGKLNEQFF | TGTGCCAGTGCCCGACAGGGTAAGCTGAATGAGCAGTTCTTC | TRBJ2-1 | . | TRBD1 | TRBV19
CASRNIQGTEAFF | TGTGCCAGCAGAAACATCCAGGGAACTGAAGCTTTCTTT | TRBJ1-1 | . | . | TRBV6-5
CASSSLTPGPAGGPIGEQYF | TGTGCCAGCAGCTCCCTTACGCCGGGGCCAGCGGGAGGGCCAATAGGCGAGCAGTACTTC | TRBJ2-7 | . | TRBD2 | TRBV13
CASSSLWTGSFTEAFF | TGTGCCAGCAGCTCACTCTGGACAGGCTCTTTCACTGAAGCTTTCTTT | TRBJ1-1 | . | TRBD1 | TRBV13
CASSQRDVRIAGLAAYEQYF | TGCGCCAGCAGCCAAAGGGACGTAAGGATAGCGGGACTAGCGGCCTACGAGCAGTACTTC | TRBJ2-7 | . | TRBD2 | TRBV4-1
CASSPTNGGGNEQFF | TGTGCCAGCAGTCCGACGAACGGGGGGGGGAATGAGCAGTTCTTC | TRBJ2-1 | . | TRBD2 | TRBV28
CASSRTGNEQYF | TGTGCCAGCAGCCGTACAGGGAACGAGCAGTACTTC | TRBJ2-7 | once | . | TRBV7-6
CASSAQVGTGIEAFF | TGTGCCAGCAGCGCCCAAGTCGGGACAGGGATAGAAGCTTTCTTT | TRBJ1-1 | . | TRBD1 | TRBV11-2
CAISVTERGYTF | TGTGCCATCAGTGTGACTGAGAGAGGCTACACCTTC | TRBJ1-2 | . | . | TRBV10-3
CASSVVPGLAGNEQFF | TGTGCCAGCAGCGTAGTTCCGGGACTAGCGGGAAATGAGCAGTTCTTC | TRBJ2-1 | . | TRBD2 | TRBV9
CASSPGEAGGHLRGQFF | TGTGCCAGCAGCCCCGGGGAAGCGGGAGGGCATCTACGGGGGCAGTTCTTC | TRBJ2-1 | once | TRBD2 | TRBV4-2
CASRRPSGNEQFF | TGTGCCAGCAGGCGACCCAGCGGTAATGAGCAGTTCTTC | TRBJ2-1 | . | . | TRBV6-5
CASNSKWAGGLETQYF | TGCGCCAGCAACTCTAAGTGGGCAGGGGGCTTGGAGACCCAGTACTTC | TRBJ2-5 | . | TRBD1 | TRBV4-1
CASSQELDQETQYF | TGTGCCAGCAGCCAAGAGCTAGACCAAGAGACCCAGTACTTC | TRBJ2-5 | . | . | TRBV4-2
CASSPPLQGGYTF | TGTGCCAGCAGCCCCCCCTTACAGGGTGGCTACACCTTC | TRBJ1-2 | . | . | TRBV5-6